The table lists the clone carrying this T cell receptor beta chain with a few counts. What it recognizes is unknown. Assay: immunoSEQ multiplex PCR; the TCRdb copy retains only in-frame clones and omits some. The sample shows more than 65,000 clones, over 75% of them seen only once. The record originates from a study of graft-versus-host responses after intestinal transplantation. The study, taken as a whole, reports: GvH clones were identified in recipient marrow, with some first appearing in ileum or blood. With peak circulating GvH clone levels came an association with early post-transplant HvG declines.

The V end was cut by 4 bases, the J end by 9 bases, with 19 bases between. The germline V gene encodes CDR1 LNHDA and CDR2 SQIVND (reference sequence). This CDR3 spans 16 amino acids. The receptor was isolated from a human donor who was the organ donor for an intestinal transplant. The chain couples TRBV19 to TRBJ2-6; D is possibly TRBD1 (5 bases). The specimen was unstimulated CD4+ T cells sorted from spleen or lymph node cells, collected before transplant. CDR3 in amino acids: CASSTNKRGRYNVLTF. CDR3 DNA: TGTGCCAGTAGTACAAACAAAAGGGGTCGCTACAACGTCCTGACTTTC.